Below, 22 T cell receptor beta chains from the same sample are listed, as sequenced in a study of T-cell reconstitution after alpha-beta-depleted transplantation in children. The library targeted TCRbeta and was prepared with unique molecular identifiers. TCRdb ran MiXCR on the PCR reads and lists one entry per CDR3 protein. The sample consists of approximately 400,000 distinct CDR3 sequences, about a tenth of them appearing once. This material consisted of PBMCs from the stem cell graft donor, taken from the stem cell graft. The source of these receptors is a human donor who donated a stem cell graft to a child with acute myeloid leukemia.

This clonotype was seen more than once but under ten times. The genes are TRBV20-1 and TRBJ1-5; a possible D gene is TRBD1 (6 bases). CDR3 size: 13 residues. Germline assignment: CDR1 DFQATT and CDR2 SNEGSKA (reference sequence). V shed 2 bases and J shed 7 bases, with 12 bases lying between them. In DNA, the CDR3 is TGCAGTGCTAGACAGGGGTTGGAACAGCCCCAGCATTTT. This sequence encodes CSARQGLEQPQHF.

This clonotype has a handful of counts. The chain uses TRBV5-1 and TRBJ2-5, with no clear D. There are 13 residues in the CDR3. CDR1 SGHRS and CDR2 YFSETQ come from the germline V gene. Trimming left V 1 base short and J 5 bases short, with 9 bases between. The CDR3 coding sequence is TGCGCCAGCAGCTTGTTCGGTGCGGAGACCCAGTACTTC. As protein: CASSLFGAETQYF.

In the case of this clonotype: A read error may be the cause here, since a much bigger clone is one base away. The V gene is TRBV29-1, the J gene TRBJ2-1; a weak D match, TRBD1 (5 bases). There are 13 residues in the CDR3. CDR1 SQVTM and CDR2 ANQGSEA come from the germline V gene. Written as DNA, the CDR3 is TGCACCGTTGAGGTGAGCAGGGCTAATGAGCAGTTCTTC. This codes for CTVEVSRANEQFF.

CDR3 DNA sequence: TGTGCCGCATCCGTTATGGATACGCAGTATTTT. Translating it yields CAASVMDTQYF. The rearrangement uses TRBV10-3 and TRBJ2-3; D is unclear. Deletions cut 11 bases from V and 6 bases from J, with 12 bases between. The CDR3 contains 11 residues. CDR1 ENHRY and CDR2 SYGVKD come from the germline V gene.

This clonotype has a handful of counts. The chain is built from TRBV15 and TRBJ2-7, with 8 bases lining up with TRBD1. This CDR3 has 14 residues. Germline V gene lookup returns CDR1 LNHNV and CDR2 YYDKDF (reference sequence). The ends lost 2 bases at V and 2 bases at J; junction bases unmatched: 2. CDR3 sequence (DNA): TGTGCCACCAGCAGAAAACAGGGGGCCTACGAGCAGTACTTC. Encoded protein: CATSRKQGAYEQYF.

This clonotype showed up just a few times. The CDR3 bases are TGTGCCAGCAGCTTAGCTGGGTCTAGCGGGAAAGATACGCAGTATTTT. Encoded protein: CASSLAGSSGKDTQYF. The chain combines TRBV7-2 with TRBJ2-3; TRBD2 aligns across 9 bases. Germline V gives CDR1 SGHTA, CDR2 FQGNSA. V trimming: 0 bases; J trimming: 5 bases; junction bases outside the gene matches: 6. The CDR3 length is 16 residues.

This clonotype occurred a few times. This sequence joins TRBV7-2 and TRBJ2-1; D uncertain. The V and J ends lost 2 bases and 8 bases respectively, with 7 bases between them. This CDR3 spans 12 amino acids. Germline-derived CDR1 and CDR2 are SGHTA and FQGNSA. The CDR3 sequence: CASSLKLYEQFF. CDR3 DNA: TGTGCCAGCAGCTTAAAGCTCTATGAGCAGTTCTTC.

This chain uses TRBV29-1 with TRBJ2-6, with 10 positions matching TRBD1. V lost 5 bases, J lost 0 bases, and 4 bases stayed unmatched. CDR3 size: 16 residues. The germline V gene has CDR1 SQVTM and CDR2 ANQGSEA. CDR3 residues: CSVSTGGRSGANVLTF. The CDR3 DNA sequence: TGCAGCGTTTCGACAGGGGGCCGCTCTGGGGCCAACGTCCTGACTTTC.

This chain links TRBV7-2 with TRBJ2-1; 11 nucleotides align to TRBD2. With 4 bases clipped from V and 2 bases from J, the junction kept 4 bases outside the gene matches. Germline values: CDR1 SGHTA, CDR2 FQGNSA. The CDR3 has 16 amino acids. CDR3 sequence: CASSSDSGGAYNEQFF. CDR3 DNA sequence: TGTGCCAGCAGCTCGGATAGCGGGGGGGCCTACAATGAGCAGTTCTTC.

V usage is TRBV11-1 and J usage is TRBJ2-2; 7 bases are a match to TRBD1. CDR3 length: 15 amino acids. Germline V gives CDR1 SGHAT, CDR2 FQDESV (reference sequence). V lost 6 bases and J lost 10; bases outside the gene matches: 14. Written as DNA, the CDR3 is TGTGCCAGCAGACAGGGGACGGACCTCGCGGCGGAGCTGTTTTTT. Translated, it gives CASRQGTDLAAELFF.

This clonotype appeared a few times. The CDR3 nucleotides are TGCAGCAGTCGTATGGGGCAAGAGACCCAGTACTTC. This gives the protein CSSRMGQETQYF. The V and J genes are TRBV20-1 and TRBJ2-5; D gene unclear. The CDR3 sequence is 12 residues long. Germline V lookup: CDR1 DFQATT, CDR2 SNEGSKA (reference sequence).

This clonotype occurred a few times. This chain joins TRBV5-1 and TRBJ2-5; 13 nucleotides agree with TRBD2. Germline lookup yields CDR1 SGHRS and CDR2 YFSETQ. The CDR3 has 17 residues. With 4 bases clipped from V and 4 bases from J, the junction kept 10 bases outside the gene matches. The CDR3 spells CASSANGLAGARETQYF. In DNA, the CDR3 is TGCGCCAGCAGCGCCAACGGACTAGCGGGGGCCAGAGAGACCCAGTACTTC.

This clonotype has at least ten counts. The rearrangement joins TRBV27 to TRBJ2-2; 10 bases line up with TRBD2. Germline CDR1 reads MNHEY; CDR2 reads SMNVEV (reference sequence). The trim removed 2 bases at V and 0 bases at J, leaving 9 bases unmatched. CDR3 size: 19 residues. CDR3 region: CASSLKVLAGPANTGELFF. The CDR3 nucleotides are TGTGCCAGCAGTTTAAAGGTACTAGCGGGACCCGCGAACACCGGGGAGCTGTTTTTT.

This clonotype has at least ten counts. The V and J genes are TRBV5-1 and TRBJ2-3, with D possibly called TRBD1 or TRBD2 (6 bases each). The CDR3 spans 15 residues. Germline V gene data show CDR1 as SGHRS and CDR2 as YFSETQ. Trimming stripped 4 bases from V and 4 bases from J, with 16 bases between. This CDR3 is CASSPGGPASDTQYF. In DNA, the CDR3 is TGCGCCAGCAGCCCCGGGGGCCCGGCGTCAGATACGCAGTATTTT.

Turning to this clonotype: A read error may produce the germline difference seen at one junction end. The chain recombines TRBV15 with TRBJ1-1; D may be TRBD1 (5 bases). The CDR3 has 12 residues. Germline V lookup: CDR1 LNHNV, CDR2 YYDKDF (reference sequence). CDR3 amino acids: CATSRGTARGGF. The DNA of the CDR3 is TGTGCCACCAGCAGAGGGACGGCGCGGGGGGGCTTT.

This clonotype was seen a few times. The rearrangement uses TRBV20-1 and TRBJ1-4, with D hard to call. With 4 bases removed from V and 8 bases from J, the gap between germline ends came to 17 bases. This CDR3 is 14 amino acids long. Germline lookup yields CDR1 DFQATT and CDR2 SNEGSKA (reference sequence). This CDR3 reads CSATALAPGEKLFF. The CDR3 DNA follows: TGCAGTGCTACTGCCTTGGCGCCGGGGGAAAAACTGTTTTTT.

The sample holds many counts of this clonotype. The chain combines TRBV29-1 with TRBJ2-3, with D possibly being TRBD1 (6 bases). This CDR3 is built from 15 residues. The germline V gene encodes CDR1 SQVTM and CDR2 ANQGSEA. V was cut by 5 bases and J by 1 base, with 16 bases left in between. Here the CDR3 DNA reads TGCAGCGTTAACCAACAGGGCAGGGGCACAGATACGCAGTATTTT. This sequence encodes CSVNQQGRGTDTQYF.

A few counts support this clonotype. The chain joins TRBV11-2 to TRBJ2-4; 13 bases fit TRBD2. The CDR3 has 18 amino acids. With V trimmed by 1 base and J by 7 bases, 10 bases remained unmatched. Germline CDR1 SGHAT, CDR2 FQNNGV. The DNA of the CDR3 is TGTGCCAGCAGCTTAGTTCGGACTAGCGGGAGTCTCGGGAACATTCAGTACTTC. Protein sequence: CASSLVRTSGSLGNIQYF.

This clonotype was detected a few times. The genes are TRBV5-1 and TRBJ2-3; D is unresolved. There are 12 residues in the CDR3. The V gene lost 8 bases and the J gene lost 1 base, with 8 bases spanning the gap. Germline loops: CDR1 SGHRS, CDR2 YFSETQ. The chain's CDR3 is CASPTRTDTQYF. The CDR3 bases are TGCGCCAGTCCCACCCGCACAGATACGCAGTATTTT.

This clonotype was seen only a few times. The chain uses TRBV19 and TRBJ2-7, with 9 bases identical to TRBD1. This CDR3 has 15 amino acids. CDR1 and CDR2 (germline): LNHDA, SQIVND (reference sequence). Unmatched junction bases numbered 5, after V lost 0 bases and J lost 5 bases. CDR3 in DNA: TGTGCCAGTAGTATAGAGGGACAGGGTTTCCACGAGCAGTACTTC. The encoded protein is CASSIEGQGFHEQYF.

This chain uses TRBV12-3 or TRBV12-4 with TRBJ1-4; unclear D gene. Trimming took off 5 bases at V and 3 bases at J, with 10 bases between the two ends. The CDR3 loop spans 14 amino acids. This chain's CDR3 is CASSLGNPNEKLFF. The CDR3 DNA follows: TGTGCCAGCAGTCTAGGTAACCCTAATGAAAAACTGTTTTTT.

CDR3 nucleotide sequence: TGTGCCAGCAGCCTATGGGCCGGGACAGGGGGTGCCGGGGAGCTGTTTTTT. Protein: CASSLWAGTGGAGELFF. The chain links TRBV27 to TRBJ2-2, with 11 bases that match TRBD1. CDR3 size: 17 residues. J gave up 6 bases and V 6 bases, and 12 bases lay outside the gene matches. The V gene's germline CDR1 is MNHEY and CDR2 SMNVEV (reference sequence).